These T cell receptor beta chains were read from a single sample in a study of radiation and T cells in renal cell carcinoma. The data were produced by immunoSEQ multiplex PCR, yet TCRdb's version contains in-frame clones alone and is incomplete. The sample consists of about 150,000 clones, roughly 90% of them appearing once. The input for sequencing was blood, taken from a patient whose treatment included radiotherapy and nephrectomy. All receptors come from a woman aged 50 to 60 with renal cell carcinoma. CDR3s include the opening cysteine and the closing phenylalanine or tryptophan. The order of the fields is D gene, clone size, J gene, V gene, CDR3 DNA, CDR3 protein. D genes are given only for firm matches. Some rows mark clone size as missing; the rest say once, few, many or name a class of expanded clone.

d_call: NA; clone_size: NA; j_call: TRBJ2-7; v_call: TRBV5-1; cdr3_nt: TGCGCCAGCAGCTTGGCTACTGGCTACGAGCAGTACTTC; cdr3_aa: CASSLATGYEQYF
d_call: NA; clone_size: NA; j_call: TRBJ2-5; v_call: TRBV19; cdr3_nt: TGTGCCAGTGGGGGGTGGGCAGAAGAGACCCAGTACTTC; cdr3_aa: CASGGWAEETQYF
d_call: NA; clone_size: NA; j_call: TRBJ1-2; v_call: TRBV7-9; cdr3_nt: TGTGCCAGCAGCTCAACGGGCCGGACCGTCTCTGGCTACACCTTC; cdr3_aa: CASSSTGRTVSGYTF
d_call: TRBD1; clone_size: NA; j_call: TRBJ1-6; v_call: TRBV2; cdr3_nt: TGTGCCAGCACATCCGAGACAGGGATTTCACCCCTCCACTTT; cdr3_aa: CASTSETGISPLHF
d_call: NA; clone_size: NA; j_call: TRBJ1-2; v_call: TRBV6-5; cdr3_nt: TGTGCCAGCCGGGGGTCGGGTTCCGAGGGTGGCTACACCTTC; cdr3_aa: CASRGSGSEGGYTF
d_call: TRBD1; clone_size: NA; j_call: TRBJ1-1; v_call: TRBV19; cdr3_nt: TGTGCCAGTAGTTGGACAGGGTTTACTACGGAAGCTTTCTTT; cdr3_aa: CASSWTGFTTEAFF
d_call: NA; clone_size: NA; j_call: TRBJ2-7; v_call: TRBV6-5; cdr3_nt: TGTGCCAGCAGTTACTCGAGACAGCGGATCTACGAGCAGTACTTC; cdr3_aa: CASSYSRQRIYEQYF
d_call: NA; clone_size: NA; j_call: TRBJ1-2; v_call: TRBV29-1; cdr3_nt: TGCAGCGCCTTGAACCTACCCGGAGTGAACTATGGCTACACCTTC; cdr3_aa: CSALNLPGVNYGYTF
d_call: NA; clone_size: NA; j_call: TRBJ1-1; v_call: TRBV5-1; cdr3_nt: TGCGCCAGCAGCTCATCGACTGAAGCTTTCTTT; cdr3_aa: CASSSSTEAFF
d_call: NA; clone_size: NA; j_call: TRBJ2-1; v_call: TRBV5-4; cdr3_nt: TGTGCCAGCAGCACGGGGGGACAGGAACAGGATGAGCAGTTCTTC; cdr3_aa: CASSTGGQEQDEQFF
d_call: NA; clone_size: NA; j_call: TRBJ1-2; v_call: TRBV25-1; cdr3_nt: TGTGCCAGCAGTGAAAGTGGTTGGGGTAACTATGGCTACACCTTC; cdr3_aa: CASSESGWGNYGYTF
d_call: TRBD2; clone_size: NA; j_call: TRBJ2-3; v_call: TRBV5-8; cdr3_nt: TGTGCCAGCAGCACCGCTAGCGGGGGCACAGATACGCAGTATTTT; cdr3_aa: CASSTASGGTDTQYF
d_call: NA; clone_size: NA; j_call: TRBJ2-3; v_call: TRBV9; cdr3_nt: TGTGCCAGCACAGGACCAGCGAGCACAGATACGCAGTATTTT; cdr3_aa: CASTGPASTDTQYF
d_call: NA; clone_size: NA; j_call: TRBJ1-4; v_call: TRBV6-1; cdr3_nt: TGTGCCAGCAGTGCGGTTCCTAATGAAAAACTGTTTTTT; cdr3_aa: CASSAVPNEKLFF
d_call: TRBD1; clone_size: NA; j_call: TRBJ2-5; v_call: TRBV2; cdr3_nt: TGTGCCAGCAGTCGGGACAGAGAAGAGACCCAGTACTTC; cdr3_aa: CASSRDREETQYF
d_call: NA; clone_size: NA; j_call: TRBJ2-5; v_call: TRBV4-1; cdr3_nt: TGCGCCAGCAGCCAAGATGAGGTCCTCAGGACCCAGTACTTC; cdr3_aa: CASSQDEVLRTQYF
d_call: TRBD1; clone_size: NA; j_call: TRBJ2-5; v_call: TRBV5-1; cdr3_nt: TGCGCCAGCAGCTTCAACCCGGGGACAGGGGGAGAGACCCAGTACTTC; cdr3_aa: CASSFNPGTGGETQYF
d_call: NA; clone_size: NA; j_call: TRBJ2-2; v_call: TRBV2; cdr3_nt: TGTGCCAGCAGTGAAAGCCCCCTGAGCACCGGGGAGCTGTTTTTT; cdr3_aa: CASSESPLSTGELFF
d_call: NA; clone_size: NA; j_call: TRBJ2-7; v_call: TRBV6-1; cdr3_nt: TGTGCCAGCAGTGAACCTTTTAGCCGGGGGAGCGAGCAGTACTTC; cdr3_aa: CASSEPFSRGSEQYF
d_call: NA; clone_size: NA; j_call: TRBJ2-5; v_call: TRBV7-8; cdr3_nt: TGTGCCAGCAGCCCCTCCTCCCAAGCTTACCAAGAGACCCAGTACTTC; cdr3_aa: CASSPSSQAYQETQYF
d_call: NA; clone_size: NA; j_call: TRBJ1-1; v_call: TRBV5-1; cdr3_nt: TGCGCCAGCGGCTTACTAAACACTGAAGCTTTCTTT; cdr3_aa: CASGLLNTEAFF
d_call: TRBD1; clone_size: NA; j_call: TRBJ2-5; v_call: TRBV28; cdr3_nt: TGTGCCAGCAGTACCCGGGACAGACTACAAGAGACCCAGTACTTC; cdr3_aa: CASSTRDRLQETQYF
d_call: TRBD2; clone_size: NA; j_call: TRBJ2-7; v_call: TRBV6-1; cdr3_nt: TGTGCCAGCAGTGAAATGTCTAGCGGGGGCCCCTACGAGCAGTACTTC; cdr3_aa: CASSEMSSGGPYEQYF
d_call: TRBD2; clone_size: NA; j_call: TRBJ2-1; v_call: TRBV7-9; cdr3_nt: TGTGCCAGCAGCCTCCGAGGAGCGGGGGGTTACAATGAGCAGTTCTTC; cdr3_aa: CASSLRGAGGYNEQFF
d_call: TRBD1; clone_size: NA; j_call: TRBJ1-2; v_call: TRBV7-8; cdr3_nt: TGTGCCAGCAGCTTAGTAGACAGGGCTTATGGCTACACCTTC; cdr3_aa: CASSLVDRAYGYTF
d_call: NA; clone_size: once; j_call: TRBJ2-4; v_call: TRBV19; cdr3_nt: TGTGCCAGTAGTATTCGGGGTAAAAACATTCAGTACTTC; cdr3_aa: CASSIRGKNIQYF
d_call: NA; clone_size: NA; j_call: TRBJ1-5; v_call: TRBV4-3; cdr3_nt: TGCGCCAGCAGCCAAGATGGGGGAAATCAGCCCCAGCATTTT; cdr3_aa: CASSQDGGNQPQHF
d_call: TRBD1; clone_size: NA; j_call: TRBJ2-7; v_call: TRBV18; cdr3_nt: TGTGCCAGCTCACCACAGTCCACGCTCGGGACAGCCTACGAGCAGTACTTC; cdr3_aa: CASSPQSTLGTAYEQYF
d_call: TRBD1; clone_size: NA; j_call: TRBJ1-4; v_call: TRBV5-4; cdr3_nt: TGTGCCAGCAGCTTACAGGGGTCGGGTGAAAAACTGTTTTTT; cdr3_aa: CASSLQGSGEKLFF
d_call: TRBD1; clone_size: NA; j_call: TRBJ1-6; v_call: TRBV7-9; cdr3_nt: TGTGCCAGCAGCTTAGCGATGGGACAGGGACTCTCACCCCTCCACTTT; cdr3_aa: CASSLAMGQGLSPLHF
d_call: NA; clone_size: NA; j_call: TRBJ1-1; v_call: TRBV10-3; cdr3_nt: TGTGCCATCCGTGGGGGGCAGGACGGCACTGAAGCTTTCTTT; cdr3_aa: CAIRGGQDGTEAFF
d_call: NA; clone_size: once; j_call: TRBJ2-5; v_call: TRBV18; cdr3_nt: TGTGCCAGCTCCCCGATGCGGTTACAAGAGACCCAGTACTTC; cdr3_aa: CASSPMRLQETQYF
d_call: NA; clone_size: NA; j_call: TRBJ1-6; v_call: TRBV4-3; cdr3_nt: TGCGCCAGCAGCGAATCGGGGAGGGAAGGGTACTCACCCCTCCACTTT; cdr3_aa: CASSESGREGYSPLHF
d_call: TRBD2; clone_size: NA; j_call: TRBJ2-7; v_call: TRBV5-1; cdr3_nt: TGCGCCAGCAGCGTTGGGACTAGCGGGGGGGCAATCGAGCAGTACTTC; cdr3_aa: CASSVGTSGGAIEQYF
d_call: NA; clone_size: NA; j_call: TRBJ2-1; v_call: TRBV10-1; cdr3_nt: TGCGCCAGCAGTGCTCGGCGGGGCGCCTACAATGAGCAGTTCTTC; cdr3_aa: CASSARRGAYNEQFF
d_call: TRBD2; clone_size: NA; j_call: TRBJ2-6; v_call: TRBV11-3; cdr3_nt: TGTGCCAGCAGCAAAGTGGCTAGCGGGATTTTCTCTGGGGCCAACGTCCTGACTTTC; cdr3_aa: CASSKVASGIFSGANVLTF
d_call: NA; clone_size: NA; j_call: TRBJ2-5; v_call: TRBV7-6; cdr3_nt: TGTGCCAGCAGTCCATTTAGGGACAAAGAGACCCAGTACTTC; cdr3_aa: CASSPFRDKETQYF
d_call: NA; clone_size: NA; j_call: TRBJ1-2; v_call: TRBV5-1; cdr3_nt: TGCGCCAGCAGCTTGGATGTAGGGAAGTACGGCTACACCTTC; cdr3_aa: CASSLDVGKYGYTF
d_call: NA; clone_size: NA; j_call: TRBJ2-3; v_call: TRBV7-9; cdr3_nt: TGTGCCAGCAGCTTAAGGGACCCTGGCACAGATACGCAGTATTTT; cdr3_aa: CASSLRDPGTDTQYF
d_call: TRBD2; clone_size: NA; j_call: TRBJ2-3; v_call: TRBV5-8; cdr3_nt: TGTGCCAGCAGCTTAGGGCGGGGGACAGATACGCAGTATTTT; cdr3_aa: CASSLGRGTDTQYF